This T cell receptor beta chain was obtained from a study of blood T cell repertoires in COVID-19 (TCRdb year 2020). Regarding the research as a whole: The collaborator samples originated in the United States, Italy and Spain and spanned the acute and convalescent phases of COVID-19. The material from the prospective study consisted of cDNA or gDNA derived from T cells, B-cell-depleted T cells, or PBMCs. The dataset comprised deeply sampled blood TCRbeta repertoires from subjects exposed to, actively infected with, or recovered from COVID-19. The samples were drawn from the first 160 participants of the ongoing ImmuneRACE study and from 950 to 1,500 subjects provided by 6 global collaborators. A de-identified subject ID, COVID-19 status, age in years and sex were almost always included in the sample metadata. The repertoires were made available in a free public database intended to serve as a resource for research on the immune response to SARS-CoV-2. Where available, HLA class I and class II types were obtained from metadata supplied by the sample provider rather than from assay-based typing. On the study overall, not on this receptor specifically: How much clinical and demographic metadata was included differed by source and by participant, and the metadata was provided uncurated.

The collaborating institutions used their own protocols to collect whole blood in K2EDTA tubes. For TCRbeta analysis, collaborator samples were shipped as frozen whole blood, as isolated PBMCs, or as DNA extracted from either sample type. V trim: 4 bases; J trim: 0 bases; unmatched bases: 9. CDR3 length: 17 amino acids, cysteine to phenylalanine. Just the 51-base CDR3 DNA is kept, in frame starting at base 1. The germline V gene yields SGDLS for CDR1 and YYNGEE for CDR2. Of note for this clone: Its antigen is still unknown. No base qualities exist here, and no much larger clone lies one base off it.

TCRbeta CDR3 regions were amplified from genomic DNA by means of the immunoSEQ Assay, a bias-controlled multiplex PCR. For the original study's pipeline: The number of nucleated cells in each sample was estimated from the amplification of reference gene primers within the assay. Sequence reads were collapsed and filtered to measure the absolute abundance of every unique TCRbeta CDR3 rearrangement. For each sample, productive Simpson clonality was calculated by taking the square root of Simpson's diversity index across productive rearrangements. What TCRdb holds here is the immuneACCESS table cut down to in-frame rearrangements. Part of the clones is not present; checked against another copy, under half of the missing clones reflect an unresolved V gene, and the others are unexplained. V and J calls plus clone size are reproduced from that table; the DNA served to infer D and trimming. This sample lists around 80,000 clones; approximately 80% were detected once. The top ten constitute roughly 12% of the sample.

The receptor comes from an older man with acute or convalescent COVID-19. The V and J segments used are TRBV9 and TRBJ2-1; TRBD2 matches 8 bases in the middle. Sequencing used peripheral blood. The nucleotide sequence is given as TGTGCCAGCAGCCCGCCTAGCGGGCGGAGCTCCTACAATGAGCAGTTCTTC. Its protein product is CASSPPSGRSSYNEQFF.